Here is one T cell receptor (beta chain) with its context. What it binds is not known. With 60 Vbeta and 13 Jbeta primers, the PCR was carried out. Only in-frame clones appear in the TCRdb table, and some are missing; sequencing was by immunoSEQ multiplex PCR. The table has approximately 150,000 clones, about 78% seen once. The sample is drawn from a study of cytomegalovirus exposure and HLA in healthy donors. Overall study context: Genotyping of 400 or so donors showed that about 83% belonged to the Caucasian-associated ancestry cluster.

This CDR3 is built from 16 residues. CDR1 GTSNPN and CDR2 SVGIG come from the germline V gene (reference sequence). Trimming at V came to 5 bases and at J to 6 bases, leaving 11 bases not matched to a gene. Although they were nominally healthy when sampled, donors likely had unrecorded immune exposures. Study-level points and caveats: Among TCR beta chains, those listed as cytomegalovirus-associated numbered under 200. A classifier reportedly called cytomegalovirus status with high sensitivity and specificity.

The rearrangement joins TRBV30 to TRBJ2-5; 14 positions agree with TRBD2. The sequence came from a woman aged 45-59 years in good health and CMV-seropositive. Sample: PBMCs. The CDR3 loop reads CAWGVAGTSGGKTQYF. The CDR3 DNA reads as TGTGCCTGGGGCGTTGCCGGGACTAGCGGGGGAAAGACCCAGTACTTC.